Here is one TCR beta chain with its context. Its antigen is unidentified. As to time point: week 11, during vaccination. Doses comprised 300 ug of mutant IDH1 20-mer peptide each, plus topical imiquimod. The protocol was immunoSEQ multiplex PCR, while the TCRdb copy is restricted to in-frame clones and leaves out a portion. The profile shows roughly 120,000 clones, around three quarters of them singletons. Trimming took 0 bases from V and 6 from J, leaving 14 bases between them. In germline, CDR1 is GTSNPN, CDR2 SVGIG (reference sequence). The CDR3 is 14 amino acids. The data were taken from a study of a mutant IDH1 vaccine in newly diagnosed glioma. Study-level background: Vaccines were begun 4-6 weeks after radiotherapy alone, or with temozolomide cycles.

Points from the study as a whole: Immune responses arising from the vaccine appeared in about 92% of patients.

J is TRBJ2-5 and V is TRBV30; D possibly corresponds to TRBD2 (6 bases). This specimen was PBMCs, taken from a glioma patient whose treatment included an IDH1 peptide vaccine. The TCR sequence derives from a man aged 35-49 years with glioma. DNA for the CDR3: TGTGCCTGGAGTGTAACCGGGGGAGACAAGACCCAGTACTTC. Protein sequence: CAWSVTGGDKTQYF.